The present entry profiles one TCR beta chain with its context. The record originates from a study of radiation and T cells in renal cell carcinoma. Sequencing used immunoSEQ multiplex PCR; TCRdb keeps in-frame clones, though not all of them. Among some 31,000 clones listed, over 75% were seen once. The time point was: blood 4 weeks post-SBRT, at nephrectomy. Treatment given: 15 Gy SBRT to primary tumor, nephrectomy 4 weeks later. Nephrectomy followed 15 Gy stereotactic body radiation by 4 weeks. Blood was sampled at baseline, 2 weeks and 4 weeks after SBRT. Between the trimmed V and J ends, which lost 2 bases and 4 bases, there was a span of 15 bases. Germline values: CDR1 SGHNT, CDR2 YYREEE (reference sequence). The CDR3 has 15 residues.

The rearrangement uses TRBV5-4 and TRBJ1-1; D gene uncertain. The specimen comprised blood, sampled from a patient whose treatment included radiotherapy and nephrectomy. The receptor was derived from a man aged 55 to 69 with renal cell carcinoma. This chain's CDR3 is CASSFGGSVGTEAFF. The CDR3, as DNA: TGTGCCAGCAGCTTCGGCGGGAGCGTCGGCACTGAAGCTTTCTTT.